This is a list of T cell receptor beta chains from one sample in a study of blood T cell repertoires in COVID-19. The data were produced by immunoSEQ multiplex PCR, yet TCRdb's version contains in-frame clones alone and is incomplete. In the table there are over 150,000 clones, around 86% of which are singletons. The sequenced sample was peripheral blood. These receptors came from a woman in her 70s with COVID-19, enrolled during active disease. The CDR3 runs from the conserved cysteine through the conserved F or W.

v_call	j_call	cdr3_aa
TRBV5-1	TRBJ1-1	CASSPGQGAGNTEAFF
TRBV7-9	TRBJ2-7	CASSGSSGTSGYEQYF
TRBV24-1	TRBJ2-7	CATRGQGEGEQYF
TRBV6-5	TRBJ1-3	CASSLTQGSGNTIYF
TRBV7-8	TRBJ2-7	CASTLTESTYEQYF
TRBV19	TRBJ2-2	CASSKETYRGNTGELFF
TRBV3-1/TRBV3-2	TRBJ2-1	CASSRQGFTYNEQFF
TRBV29-1	TRBJ1-1	CSVKGQGGVNTEAFF
TRBV5-5	TRBJ2-5	CASSYYHQETQYF
TRBV29-1	TRBJ2-1	CSVALSSYNEQFF
TRBV3-1/TRBV3-2	TRBJ2-7	CASRPSQGFGEQYF
TRBV6-2/TRBV6-3	TRBJ2-2	CASSSPVTTNTGELFF
TRBV6-6	TRBJ2-7	CASSRRGSPYEQYF
TRBV2	TRBJ2-3	CASSDLLSTDTQYF
TRBV5-4	TRBJ1-2	CASSLEGQGGSWGYGYTF
TRBV28	TRBJ2-1	CASSLTGGLSNEQFF